A single sample gave rise to the 18 T cell receptor beta chains below, sequenced in a study of T cells after yellow fever vaccination. TCRdb ran MiXCR on the 5' RACE reads and lists one entry per CDR3 protein. The sample records more than 300,000 distinct CDR3 sequences, roughly 6.8% being singletons. The specimen comprised PBMCs, sampled roughly seven weeks after the first yellow fever vaccination. The receptors here all came from a man in his late teens or twenties who received the YFV17D yellow fever vaccine.

In its sample, this clonotype was seen a few times. The chain links TRBV20-1 to TRBJ1-2, with D perhaps TRBD1 (6 bases). V lost 5 bases and J lost 5, with 12 bases in between. The CDR3 contains 12 residues. CDR1 and CDR2 (germline): DFQATT, SNEGSKA (reference sequence). CDR3 in DNA: TGCAGTGCTGTGACAGGCTTATATGGCTACACCTTC. It translates to CSAVTGLYGYTF.

This chain joins TRBV6-2 or TRBV6-3 and TRBJ2-2; possible D gene TRBD2, 6 bases. The CDR3 spans 17 residues. Germline CDR1 is MNHEY and CDR2 is SVGEGT. V lost 5 bases and J lost 1, with 17 bases in between. Written as DNA, the CDR3 is TGTGCCAGCAGTCGCCGGGGGTTAATAATGAACACCGGGGAGCTGTTTTTT. Its translation is CASSRRGLIMNTGELFF.

The chain carries TRBV5-1 and TRBJ2-2; 8 positions agree with TRBD2. CDR3 size: 16 residues. Germline values: CDR1 SGHRS, CDR2 YFSETQ. V dropped 3 bases and J dropped 2; count of bases not matched to a gene: 6. The CDR3, as DNA: TGCGCCAGCAGCTACGGGGGGGCCCCCAACACCGGGGAGCTGTTTTTT. This sequence encodes CASSYGGAPNTGELFF. The complete variable domain, with remaining parts taken from reference TRBV5-1 and TRBJ2-2, reads KAGVTQTPRYLIKTRGQQVTLSCSPISGHRSVSWYQQTPGQGLQFLFEYFSETQRNKGNFPGRFSGRQFSNSRSEMNVSTLELGDSALYLCASSYGGAPNTGELFFGEGSRLTVL.

This clonotype was found a few times. The genes are TRBV4-1 and TRBJ2-1, with D unclear. V was trimmed by 0 bases and J by 0 bases, leaving 9 bases between them. Per the germline V gene, CDR1 is MGHRA and CDR2 is YSYEKL. The CDR3 is 16 amino acids. This CDR3 reads CASSQEVRSSYNEQFF. As DNA, the CDR3 is TGCGCCAGCAGCCAAGAGGTCCGGAGCTCCTACAATGAGCAGTTCTTC.

V is TRBV11-3 and J is TRBJ2-3; maybe TRBD1 (7 bases). The CDR3 has 15 residues. Trimming pared 3 bases from V and 0 bases from J, leaving 10 bases between. Per the germline V gene, CDR1 is SGHNT and CDR2 is YENEEA. The CDR3 DNA is TGTGCCAGCAGCTTCAGGGGGGCAAGCACAGATACGCAGTATTTT. Translation: CASSFRGASTDTQYF.

The chain links TRBV20-1 to TRBJ1-4, with 9 bases identical to TRBD1. V shed 3 bases and J 7 bases; nucleotides not matched to a gene: 3. Germline-derived CDR1 and CDR2 are DFQATT and SNEGSKA (reference sequence). The length of the CDR3 is 13 residues. CDR3 sequence reads: CSASGTGREKLFF. CDR3 DNA sequence: TGCAGTGCTAGCGGGACAGGGCGTGAAAAACTGTTTTTT.

V gene TRBV4-1 combines with J gene TRBJ2-1, with 9 bases identical to TRBD2. Looked up from germline, CDR1 is MGHRA and CDR2 is YSYEKL. V gave up 4 bases and J gave up 9 bases; unmatched junction bases: 10. CDR3 size: 15 residues. CDR3 amino acids: CASSLFAGGPGEQFF. In nucleotides, the CDR3 is TGCGCCAGCAGCCTATTCGCGGGGGGGCCGGGTGAGCAGTTCTTC.

The chain is built from TRBV9 and TRBJ2-1; 10 nucleotides agree with TRBD1. The CDR3 is 15 amino acids. The germline V gene encodes CDR1 SGDLS and CDR2 YYNGEE. After removal of 3 bases from V and 8 bases from J, the junction contained 8 bases not matched to a gene. Written as DNA, the CDR3 is TGTGCCAGCAGCGACCGGGACAGGGGTTTCCATGAGCAGTTCTTC. Protein product: CASSDRDRGFHEQFF.

This clonotype was detected only a few times. The chain is built from TRBV5-4 and TRBJ1-1, with 8 bases matching TRBD1. With 5 bases clipped from V and 6 bases from J, the junction kept 9 bases outside the gene matches. Germline V gene data show CDR1 as SGHNT and CDR2 as YYREEE (reference sequence). The CDR3 covers 14 residues. CDR3 coding DNA: TGTGCCAGCAGTCGTCGACAGGGGAGCCCTGAAGCTTTCTTT. Translating it yields CASSRRQGSPEAFF.

V usage is TRBV7-2 and J usage is TRBJ1-5; D call uncertain. CDR1 is SGHTA and CDR2 is FQGNSA in the germline V gene. The V end was cut by 5 bases, the J end by 1 base, with 6 bases between. This CDR3 contains 13 residues. The CDR3 here is CASSKTSNQPQHF. As DNA, the CDR3 is TGTGCCAGCAGCAAAACGAGCAATCAGCCCCAGCATTTT.

The chain uses TRBV10-1 and TRBJ2-2, with no clear D. Deletions cut 5 bases from V and 6 bases from J, with 10 bases between. Germline CDR1 and CDR2: WNHNN and SYGVQD (reference sequence). This CDR3 spans 13 amino acids. CDR3 nucleotide sequence: TGCGCCAGCAGTAAGCAGCGTGCCGGGGAGCTGTTTTTT. Translating gives CASSKQRAGELFF.

The chain carries TRBV5-1 and TRBJ1-5; D unclear. The CDR3 contains 14 residues. Germline assignment: CDR1 SGHRS and CDR2 YFSETQ. Trimming shortened V by 2 bases and J by 0 bases, and 6 bases separated the two germline ends. The CDR3: CASSLDGSNQPQHF. Written as DNA, the CDR3 is TGCGCCAGCAGCTTAGATGGTAGCAATCAGCCCCAGCATTTT.

The gene calls are TRBV4-1 and TRBJ2-2; a weak D match, TRBD2 (5 bases). The CDR3 is made up of 15 amino acids. Per germline, CDR1 MGHRA and CDR2 YSYEKL. Trimming pared 6 bases from V and 8 bases from J, leaving 19 bases between. In nucleotides, the CDR3 is TGCGCCAGCAGTACGGGGAGTCCCTCCTATGGGGAGCTGTTTTTT. Its protein product is CASSTGSPSYGELFF.

The chain carries TRBV28 and TRBJ2-7; 7 nucleotides agree with TRBD1. The CDR3 spans 12 residues. CDR1 and CDR2 (germline): MDHEN, SYDVKM. The V and J ends lost 5 bases and 6 bases, in that order; junction bases with no gene match: 4. DNA of the CDR3: TGTGCCAGCAGTGTCGACAGGGCCGAGCAGTACGTC. Translation: CASSVDRAEQYV.

This clonotype appeared a few times. The V and J genes are TRBV3-1 and TRBJ2-3, with 12 nucleotides matching TRBD2. V gave up 6 bases and J gave up 4 bases; unmatched junction bases: 8. In germline, CDR1 is LGHDT, CDR2 YNNKEL (reference sequence). This CDR3 spans 16 amino acids. As DNA, the CDR3 is TGTGCCAGCAGACCACTAGCGGGGGGATCGTCAGATACGCAGTATTTT. This codes for CASRPLAGGSSDTQYF.

This clonotype was seen more than once but under ten times. This rearrangement joins TRBV7-6 to TRBJ2-1, with 9 positions matching TRBD2. Germline CDR1 and CDR2: SGHVS and FNYEAQ. Trimming cost V 5 bases and J 9 bases; bases outside gene matches: 5. The CDR3 is 13 residues long. The CDR3 DNA sequence: TGTGCCAGCAGCGGCGGGGGGGCGGGTGAGCAGTTCTTC. Its protein is CASSGGGAGEQFF. The entire variable domain, with the rest obtained from reference TRBV7-6 and TRBJ2-1, is as follows: GAGVSQSPRYKVTKRGQDVALRCDPISGHVSLYWYRQALGQGPEFLTYFNYEAQQDKSGLPNDRFSAERPEGSISTLTIQRTEQRDSAMYRCASSGGGAGEQFFGPGTRLTVL.

Only a few counts were recorded for this clonotype. This chain uses TRBV6-2 or TRBV6-3 with TRBJ2-7, with 8 bases identical to TRBD2. Germline V gene lookup returns CDR1 MNHEY and CDR2 SVGEGT. The CDR3 extends over 14 amino acids. Trimming at V came to 7 bases and at J to 0 bases, leaving 5 bases not matched to a gene. CDR3 in DNA: TGTGCCAGCACCCCGGGAGGGGCCTCCTACGAGCAGTACTTC. Protein product: CASTPGGASYEQYF.

This clonotype was seen at least ten times. The V and J genes are TRBV20-1 and TRBJ1-5; 7 positions match TRBD1. CDR3 length: 14 amino acids. Germline loops: CDR1 DFQATT, CDR2 SNEGSKA (reference sequence). V trimming: 6 bases; J trimming: 6 bases; junction bases outside the gene matches: 11. CDR3 DNA: TGCAGTGCGCAGAAAGCAGGGGGTGGTCAGCCCCAGCATTTT. Translation gives CSAQKAGGGQPQHF.